The sequence of this T cell receptor (beta chain) was determined in a study of blood T cell repertoires in COVID-19. Across the whole study: T cells, B-cell-depleted T cells, or PBMCs supplied cDNA or gDNA.

The germline V gene has CDR1 KGHSH and CDR2 LQKENI. This CDR3 has 16 residues. Deletions cut 4 bases from V and 2 bases from J, with 15 bases between. This clone was seen just once. How the authors handled the data: Reference gene primer amplification yielded estimated nucleated cell counts. Only in-frame clones appear in the TCRdb table, and some are missing; sequencing was by immunoSEQ multiplex PCR. V and J calls and clone size come straight from that table; D and trimming were deduced from the DNA. The sample records roughly 150,000 clones, under 85% being singletons. Cohort placement rested on clinical history that participants reported themselves.

Sequencing input: PBMCs or T cells enriched from blood (not recorded which). The chain has TRBV18 and TRBJ2-1; D perhaps matches TRBD2 (6 bases). This sequence was found in a woman younger than 35 who had been exposed to COVID-19. The CDR3 protein is CASSLAEGRTYNEQFF. Here the CDR3 DNA reads TGTGCCAGCTCACTAGCGGAGGGGAGAACCTACAATGAGCAGTTCTTC.